This T cell receptor beta chain was captured in a study of T cell repertoires in cytomegalovirus infection. The V end lost 4 bases, the J end lost 0 bases, and 3 bases lay between the germline ends. The length of the CDR3 is 11 residues. Germline V gives CDR1 GTSNPN, CDR2 SVGIG (reference sequence). Points on this clonotype: Its antigen is still unknown.

TCRdb re-called the reads through MiXCR, storing one row per CDR3 protein. The sample consists of roughly 500,000 distinct CDR3 sequences, around a third of them appearing once. The sample was cultured PBMCs, taken from culture after CMV antigen stimulation. The sequence was obtained from a human donor in good health (CMV status not recorded). Some clones in this sample may be carry-over from other donors' samples. The chain employs TRBV30 and TRBJ1-1; D is undetermined. This CDR3 reads CAWTLNTEAFF. The CDR3 bases are TGTGCCTGGACACTGAACACTGAAGCTTTCTTT.